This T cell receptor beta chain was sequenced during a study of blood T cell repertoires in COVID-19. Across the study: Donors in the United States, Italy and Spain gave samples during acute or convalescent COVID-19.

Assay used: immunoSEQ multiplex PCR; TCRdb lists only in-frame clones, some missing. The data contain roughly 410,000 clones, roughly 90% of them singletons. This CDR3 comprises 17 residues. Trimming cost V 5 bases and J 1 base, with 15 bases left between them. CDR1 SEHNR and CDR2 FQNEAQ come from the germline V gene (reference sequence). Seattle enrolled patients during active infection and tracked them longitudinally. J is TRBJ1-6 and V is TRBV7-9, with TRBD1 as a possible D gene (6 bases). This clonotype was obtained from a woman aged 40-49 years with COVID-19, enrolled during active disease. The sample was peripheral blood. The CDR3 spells CASSRTTGFSYNSPLHF. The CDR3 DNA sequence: TGTGCCAGCAGCAGGACCACAGGGTTTTCCTATAATTCACCCCTCCACTTT.